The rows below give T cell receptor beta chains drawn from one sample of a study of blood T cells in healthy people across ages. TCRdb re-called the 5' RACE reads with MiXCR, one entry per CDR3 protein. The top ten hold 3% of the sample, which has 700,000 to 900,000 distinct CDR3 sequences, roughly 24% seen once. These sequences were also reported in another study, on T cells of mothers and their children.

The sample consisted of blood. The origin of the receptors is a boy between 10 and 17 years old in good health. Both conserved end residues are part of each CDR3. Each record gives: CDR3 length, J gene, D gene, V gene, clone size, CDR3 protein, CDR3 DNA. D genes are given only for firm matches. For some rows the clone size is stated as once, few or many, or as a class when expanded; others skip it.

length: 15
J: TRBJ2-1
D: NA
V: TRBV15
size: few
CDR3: CATSRGRGAKGEQFF
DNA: TGTGCCACCAGCAGGGGCCGGGGGGCTAAGGGTGAGCAGTTCTTC

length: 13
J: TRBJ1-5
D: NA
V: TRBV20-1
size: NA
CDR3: CSARGYSNQPQHF
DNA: TGCAGTGCGAGGGGTTATAGCAATCAGCCCCAGCATTTT

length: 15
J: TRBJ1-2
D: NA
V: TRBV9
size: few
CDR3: CASSAISRVTGGYTF
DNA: TGTGCCAGCAGCGCGATTTCTCGGGTAACGGGTGGCTACACCTTC

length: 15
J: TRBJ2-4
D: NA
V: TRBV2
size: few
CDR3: CASSEEAAWGNIQYF
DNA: TGTGCCAGCAGTGAAGAGGCAGCCTGGGGAAACATTCAGTACTTC

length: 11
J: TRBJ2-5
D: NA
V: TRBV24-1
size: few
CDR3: CATSDEETQYF
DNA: TGTGCCACCAGTGATGAAGAGACCCAGTACTTC

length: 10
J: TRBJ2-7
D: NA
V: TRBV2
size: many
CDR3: CASRDYEQYF
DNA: TGCGCCAGCAGGGACTACGAGCAGTACTTC

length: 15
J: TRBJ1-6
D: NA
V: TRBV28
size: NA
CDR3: CASSLGPSYNSPLHF
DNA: TGTGCCAGCAGTTTAGGGCCGAGCTATAATTCACCCCTCCACTTT

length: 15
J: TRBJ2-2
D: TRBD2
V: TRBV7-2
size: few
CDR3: CASSPRLATTGELFF
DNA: TGTGCCAGCAGCCCTAGACTAGCGACCACCGGGGAGCTGTTTTTT

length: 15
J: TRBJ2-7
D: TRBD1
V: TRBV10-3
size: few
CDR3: CAISDSGTGSYEQYF
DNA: TGTGCCATCAGTGACTCCGGGACAGGATCCTACGAGCAGTACTTC

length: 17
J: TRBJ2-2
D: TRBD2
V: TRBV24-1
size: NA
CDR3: CATSDGLAGLDTGELFF
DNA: TGTGCCACCAGTGATGGTTTAGCGGGACTAGACACCGGGGAGCTGTTTTTT

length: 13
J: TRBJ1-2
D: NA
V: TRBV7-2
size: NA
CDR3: CASSPEELYGYTF
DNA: TGTGCCAGCAGCCCGGAGGAACTCTATGGCTACACCTTC

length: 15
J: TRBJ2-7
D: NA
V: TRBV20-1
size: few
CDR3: CSARDSLSVSYEQYF
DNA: TGCAGTGCTAGAGATTCCCTCTCTGTCTCCTACGAGCAGTACTTC

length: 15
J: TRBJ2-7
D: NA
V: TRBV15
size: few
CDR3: CATSREGTYIYEQYF
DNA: TGTGCCACCAGCAGAGAAGGGACGTATATCTACGAGCAGTACTTC

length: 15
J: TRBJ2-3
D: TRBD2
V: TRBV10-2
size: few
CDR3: CASSEFAGVGDTQYF
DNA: TGCGCCAGCAGTGAGTTTGCGGGGGTGGGAGATACGCAGTATTTT

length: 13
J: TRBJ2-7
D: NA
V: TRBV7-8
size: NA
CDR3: CASSLGLENEQYF
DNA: TGTGCCAGCAGCTTAGGATTAGAAAACGAGCAGTACTTC

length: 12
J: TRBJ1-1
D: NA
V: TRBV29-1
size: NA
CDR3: CSVDKGGTEAFF
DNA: TGCAGCGTTGATAAAGGAGGGACTGAAGCTTTCTTT

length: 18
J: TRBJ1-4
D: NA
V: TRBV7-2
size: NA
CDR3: CASSLAAGIGVTNEKLFF
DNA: TGTGCCAGCAGCTTAGCTGCGGGCATCGGGGTAACTAATGAAAAACTGTTTTTT

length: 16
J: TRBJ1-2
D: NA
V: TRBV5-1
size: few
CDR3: CASSFGPRQLNYGYTF
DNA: TGCGCCAGCAGCTTCGGTCCCAGACAGCTAAACTATGGCTACACCTTC

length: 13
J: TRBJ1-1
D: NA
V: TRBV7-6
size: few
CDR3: CAGSLEVSTEAFF
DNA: TGTGCCGGCAGCTTAGAGGTCAGCACTGAAGCTTTCTTT

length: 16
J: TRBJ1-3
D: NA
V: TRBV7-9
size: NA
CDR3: CASSFRDGSSGNTIYF
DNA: TGTGCCAGCAGTTTCCGGGACGGCAGCTCTGGAAACACCATATATTTT

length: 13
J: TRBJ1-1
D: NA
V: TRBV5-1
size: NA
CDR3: CASRQGLNTEAFF
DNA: TGCGCCAGCAGACAGGGATTGAACACTGAAGCTTTCTTT

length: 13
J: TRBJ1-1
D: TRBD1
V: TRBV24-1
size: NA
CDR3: CATSGQGNTEAFF
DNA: TGTGCCACCAGTGGACAGGGGAACACTGAAGCTTTCTTT

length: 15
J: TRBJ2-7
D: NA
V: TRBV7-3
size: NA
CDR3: CASSLRMGKDYEQYF
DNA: TGTGCCAGCAGCCTAAGGATGGGAAAGGACTACGAGCAGTACTTC

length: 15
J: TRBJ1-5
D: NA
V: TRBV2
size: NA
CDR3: CASSERLGGSQPQHF
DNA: TGTGCCAGCAGTGAAAGGCTTGGGGGTTCTCAGCCCCAGCATTTT

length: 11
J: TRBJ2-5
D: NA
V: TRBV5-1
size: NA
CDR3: CASSLGLEQCF
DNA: TGCGCCAGCAGCCTAGGTCTCGAGCAGTGCTTC

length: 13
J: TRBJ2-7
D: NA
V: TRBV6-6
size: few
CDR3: CASSYSVPYEQYF
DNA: TGTGCCAGCAGTTACTCCGTTCCCTACGAGCAGTACTTC

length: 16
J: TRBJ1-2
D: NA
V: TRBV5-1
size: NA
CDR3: CASSLDGTKILYGYTF
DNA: TGCGCCAGCAGCTTGGACGGGACCAAGATACTCTATGGCTACACCTTC

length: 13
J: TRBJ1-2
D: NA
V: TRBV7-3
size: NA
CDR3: CASSHPGGYGYTF
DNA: TGTGCCAGCAGCCACCCGGGCGGCTATGGCTACACCTTC

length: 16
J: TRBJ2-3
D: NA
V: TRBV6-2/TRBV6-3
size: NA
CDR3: CASSPLERAGSDTQYF
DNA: TGTGCCAGCAGCCCCCTGGAGCGGGCAGGGTCAGATACGCAGTATTTT

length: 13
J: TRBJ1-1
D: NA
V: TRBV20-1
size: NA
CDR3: CSAREHTNTEAFF
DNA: TGCAGTGCTAGGGAACATACTAACACTGAAGCTTTCTTT

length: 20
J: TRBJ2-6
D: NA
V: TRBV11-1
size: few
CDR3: CASSLTLLGTGDSGANVLTF
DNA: TGTGCCAGCAGCCTCACCCTCCTGGGAACCGGGGATTCTGGGGCCAACGTCCTGACTTTC

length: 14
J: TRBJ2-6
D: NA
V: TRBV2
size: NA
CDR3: CASRGYSGANVLTF
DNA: TGTGCCAGCAGGGGGTACTCTGGGGCCAACGTCCTGACTTTC

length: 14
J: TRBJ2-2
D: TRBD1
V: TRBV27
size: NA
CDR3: CASRHKTGPGELFF
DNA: TGTGCCAGCAGGCATAAGACAGGGCCCGGGGAGCTGTTTTTT

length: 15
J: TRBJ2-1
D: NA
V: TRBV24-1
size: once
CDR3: CATSDQDPYYNEQFF
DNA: TGTGCCACCAGTGATCAAGATCCCTACTACAATGAGCAGTTCTTC

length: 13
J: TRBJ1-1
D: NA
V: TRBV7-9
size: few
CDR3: CASSLSEQGLAFF
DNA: TGTGCCAGCAGCTTATCAGAACAGGGTTTGGCTTTCTTT

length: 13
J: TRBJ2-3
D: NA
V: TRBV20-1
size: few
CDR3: CSASGTLRDTQYF
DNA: TGCAGTGCTAGCGGTACCCTCCGGGATACGCAGTATTTT

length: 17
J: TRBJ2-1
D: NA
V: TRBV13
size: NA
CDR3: CASSLEGVRGPPNEQFF
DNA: TGTGCCAGCAGCTTAGAAGGGGTGCGGGGGCCTCCCAATGAGCAGTTCTTC

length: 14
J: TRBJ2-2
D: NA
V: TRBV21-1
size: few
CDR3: CASTGRDDTGELFF
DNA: TGTGCCAGCACGGGAAGGGATGACACCGGGGAGCTGTTTTTT

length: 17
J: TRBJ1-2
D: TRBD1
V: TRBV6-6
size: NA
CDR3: CASNPGQGLLPNYGYTF
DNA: TGTGCCAGCAACCCGGGACAGGGGCTACTCCCTAACTATGGCTACACCTTC

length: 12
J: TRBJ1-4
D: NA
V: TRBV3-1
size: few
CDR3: CASSQGTVGLFF
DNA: TGTGCCAGCAGCCAGGGGACGGTCGGACTGTTTTTT

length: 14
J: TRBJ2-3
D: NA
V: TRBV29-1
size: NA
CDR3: CSVRGVTSTDTQYF
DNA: TGCAGCGTTCGAGGTGTGACGAGCACAGATACGCAGTATTTT

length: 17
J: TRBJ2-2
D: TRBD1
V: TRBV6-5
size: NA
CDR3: CASSFSWTGAQNGELFF
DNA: TGTGCCAGCAGCTTCTCCTGGACAGGGGCCCAAAACGGGGAGCTGTTTTTT

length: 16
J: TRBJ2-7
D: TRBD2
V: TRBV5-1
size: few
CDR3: CASSTTGLAGDYEQYF
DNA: TGCGCCAGCAGCACGACCGGACTGGCGGGGGACTACGAGCAGTACTTC

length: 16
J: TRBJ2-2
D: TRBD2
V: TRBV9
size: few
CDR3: CASSVASGGDYGELFF
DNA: TGTGCCAGCAGCGTAGCTTCGGGGGGGGACTACGGGGAGCTGTTTTTT

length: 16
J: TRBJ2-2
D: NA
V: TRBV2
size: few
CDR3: CASGRDSEGDTGELFF
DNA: TGTGCCAGCGGCCGGGACTCCGAGGGCGACACCGGGGAGCTGTTTTTT

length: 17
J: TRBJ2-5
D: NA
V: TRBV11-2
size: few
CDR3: CASSLKGVPTWGETQYF
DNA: TGTGCCAGCAGCCTGAAGGGGGTCCCCACGTGGGGGGAGACCCAGTACTTC

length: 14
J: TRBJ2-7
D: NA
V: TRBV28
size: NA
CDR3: CASSFLRISYEQYF
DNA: TGTGCCAGCAGTTTCCTACGGATCTCCTACGAGCAGTACTTC